This T cell receptor beta chain was found in a study of blood T cell repertoires in COVID-19. On the study more broadly: Acute and convalescent COVID-19 specimens originated in the United States, Italy and Spain.

This table comes from immunoSEQ multiplex PCR, and its TCRdb copy is limited to in-frame clones, with some not included. The sample includes under 65,000 clones, around 67% of them seen just once. This receptor was identified in a woman aged 70-85 years with acute or convalescent COVID-19. The specimen sequenced was peripheral blood.

The DNA for the CDR3 is TGTGCCACGGGGGTCCTACATTCACCCCTCCACTTT. Encoded protein: CATGVLHSPLHF. The chain has TRBV28 and TRBJ1-6; TRBD1 is a possible D gene (5 bases). The germline gives CDR1 MDHEN, CDR2 SYDVKM. V was cut by 10 bases and J by 8 bases, with 12 bases left in between. This CDR3 contains 12 residues.